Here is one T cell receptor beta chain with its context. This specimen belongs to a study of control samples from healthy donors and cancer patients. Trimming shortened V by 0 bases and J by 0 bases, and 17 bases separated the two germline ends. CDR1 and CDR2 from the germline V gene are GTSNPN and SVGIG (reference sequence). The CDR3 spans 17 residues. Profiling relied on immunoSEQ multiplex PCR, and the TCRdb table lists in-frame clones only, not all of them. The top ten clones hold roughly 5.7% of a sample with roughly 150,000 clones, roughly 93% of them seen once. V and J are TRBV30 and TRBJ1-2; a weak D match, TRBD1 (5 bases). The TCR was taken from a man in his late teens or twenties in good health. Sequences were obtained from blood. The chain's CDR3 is CAWSVGLRDRANYGYTF. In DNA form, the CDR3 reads TGTGCCTGGAGTGTAGGACTCCGGGACCGTGCTAACTATGGCTACACCTTC.